One and the same sample provided the 17 T cell receptor beta chains below, sequenced in a study of beta chain features in type 1 diabetes. Expressed TCRB transcripts got sequenced, as all isolated RNA was reverse transcribed. Clones were read by immunoSEQ multiplex PCR, and TCRdb kept only the in-frame ones, dropping some. The table lists a few hundred thousand clones, approximately 15% of them singletons. Sequencing was done on a sample of naive CD4+ T cells from blood. These TCRs come from a man in his thirties or forties in good health.

The genes are TRBV4-1 and TRBJ2-3; either TRBD1 or TRBD2 may fit D (5 bases each). The CDR3 loop spans 16 amino acids. Trimming took 4 bases from V and 0 from J, leaving 14 bases between them. CDR1 MGHRA and CDR2 YSYEKL come from the germline V gene. This CDR3 reads CASSPGRGVSTDTQYF. The DNA of the CDR3 is TGCGCCAGCAGCCCAGGAAGAGGGGTCAGCACAGATACGCAGTATTTT.

The rearrangement uses TRBV7-9 and TRBJ2-3; TRBD2 aligns across 9 bases. Germline V gives CDR1 SEHNR, CDR2 FQNEAQ (reference sequence). Trimming removed 2 bases from V and 1 base from J; junction bases left unmatched: 4. CDR3 size: 16 residues. CDR3 protein: CASSLIAGVGTDTQYF. The CDR3, as DNA: TGTGCCAGCAGCTTAATAGCGGGAGTTGGCACAGATACGCAGTATTTT.

The chain joins TRBV6-1 to TRBJ2-1; 9 bases line up with TRBD2. Germline values: CDR1 MNHNS, CDR2 SASEGT. V dropped 3 bases and J dropped 3; count of bases not matched to a gene: 0. The length of the CDR3 is 14 residues. CDR3 nucleotide sequence: TGTGCCAGCAGTGAGCGGGGGGGCTACAATGAGCAGTTCTTC. It encodes CASSERGGYNEQFF.

The sample holds a few counts of this clone. The gene calls are TRBV4-3 and TRBJ2-5; a weak D match, TRBD2 (5 bases). The DNA end lines up better with TRBJ2-7; the J call may be wrong. The CDR3 consists of 14 residues. CDR1 and CDR2 from the germline V gene are LGHNA and YSLEER. CDR3 sequence reads: CASSLTGGTYEQYF. The CDR3 DNA sequence: TGCGCCAGCAGCCTTACCGGAGGTACCTACGAGCAGTACTTC.

V is TRBV9 and J is TRBJ2-3, with 8 bases matching TRBD1. V trimming: 4 bases; J trimming: 4 bases; junction bases outside the gene matches: 8. Germline assignment: CDR1 SGDLS and CDR2 YYNGEE. CDR3 length equals 15 residues. As DNA, the CDR3 is TGTGCCAGCAGCCGGGTGGACAGGGTGGCAGATACGCAGTATTTT. Translated, it gives CASSRVDRVADTQYF.

This clone was observed a handful of times. The chain has TRBV25-1 and TRBJ1-1; 11 bases align to TRBD1. The CDR3 extends over 14 amino acids. Looked up from germline, CDR1 is MGHDK and CDR2 is SYGVNS. V shed 2 bases and J 10 bases; nucleotides not matched to a gene: 6. The CDR3 loop reads CASSEQGQGARAFF. CDR3 DNA: TGTGCCAGCAGTGAACAAGGACAGGGGGCCAGAGCTTTCTTT.

Comments on this clone: The identical CDR3 is also encoded by other nucleotide sequences in the sample. The V call is TRBV5-1, the J call TRBJ2-3; D gene ambiguous. CDR1 and CDR2 (germline): SGHRS, YFSETQ. This CDR3 region has 14 residues. The V end lost 0 bases, the J end lost 0 bases, and 5 bases lay between the germline ends. The CDR3 bases are TGCGCCAGCAGCTTGGGACCTAGCACAGATACGCAGTATTTT. Translated, it gives CASSLGPSTDTQYF.

The V and J genes are TRBV7-2 and TRBJ2-5; TRBD2 aligns across 8 bases. Per germline, CDR1 SGHTA and CDR2 FQGNSA. Losses at the gene ends were 2 bases for V and 1 base for J; bases not matched to a gene: 6. The CDR3 covers 16 residues. In DNA form, the CDR3 reads TGTGCCAGCAGCTTACTGCTAGCGGGTCTCCAAGAGACCCAGTACTTC. Amino acids: CASSLLLAGLQETQYF.

Only a few counts were recorded for this clone. CDR3 sequence (DNA): TGTGCCAGCAGTGAAGGTTTCAGGGGTCCCTATGGCTACACCTTC. Protein sequence: CASSEGFRGPYGYTF. V usage is TRBV6-1 and J usage is TRBJ1-2, with D perhaps matching TRBD1 (6 bases). This CDR3 comprises 15 residues. Germline V lookup: CDR1 MNHNS, CDR2 SASEGT. Trimming removed 1 base from V and 4 bases from J, with 13 bases in between.

In this sample, this clone turned up a few times. This rearrangement joins TRBV28 to TRBJ2-5; the D is unclear. The CDR3 covers 15 residues. From germline, CDR1 is MDHEN and CDR2 SYDVKM. V lost 4 bases and J lost 4, with 16 bases in between. CDR3 bases: TGTGCCAGCAGTTCTGAAAACCCGGGTCGAGAGACCCAGTACTTC. This gives the protein CASSSENPGRETQYF.

V is TRBV7-9 and J is TRBJ2-5; D is ambiguous. V was clipped by 7 bases and J by 3 bases, with 6 bases between them. Germline V CDR1 and CDR2: SEHNR, FQNEAQ (reference sequence). The CDR3 loop spans 11 amino acids. The CDR3 spells CASTDEETQYF. The CDR3 DNA reads TGTGCCAGCACCGACGAAGAGACCCAGTACTTC.

The chain recombines TRBV4-1 with TRBJ1-5, with D unclear. Trimming took off 1 base at V and 9 bases at J, with 13 bases between the two ends. The germline gives CDR1 MGHRA, CDR2 YSYEKL. CDR3 length: 14 residues. Here the CDR3 reads CASSQVDRFRPQHF. The CDR3 DNA reads as TGCGCCAGCAGCCAAGTAGATAGGTTTCGGCCCCAGCATTTT.

The rearrangement links TRBV5-4 to TRBJ2-1; D not certain. CDR3 length: 15 amino acids. The ends were cut back, 2 bases at V and 1 base at J, with 10 bases in the middle. Germline values: CDR1 SGHNT, CDR2 YYREEE (reference sequence). The CDR3 is CASSFSGGSYNEQFF. CDR3 nucleotides: TGTGCCAGCAGCTTTTCAGGCGGTTCCTACAATGAGCAGTTCTTC.

The CDR3 DNA reads as TGCGCCAGCAGTCCAAACGACAGGAAAAGGCAGTACGTC. Encoded protein: CASSPNDRKRQYV. The chain links TRBV23-1 to TRBJ2-7, with D perhaps TRBD1 (6 bases). TRBV23-1 falls under the ORF class, with uncertain function. V lost 4 bases and J lost 9, with 16 bases in between. The CDR3 covers 13 residues.

This clone was seen only a few times. The chain combines TRBV6-5 with TRBJ2-1; TRBD2 might be the D (5 bases). CDR3 length: 16 amino acids. V was cut by 0 bases and J by 4 bases, with 13 bases left in between. CDR1 and CDR2 (germline): MNHEY, SVGAGI. The CDR3 DNA reads as TGTGCCAGCAGTTACTCCCCCCGGCGGGTTTACAATGAGCAGTTCTTC. It is translated as CASSYSPRRVYNEQFF.

This clone turned up a few times. V gene TRBV25-1 combines with J gene TRBJ2-1; 9 bases are shared with TRBD2. The germline V gene has CDR1 MGHDK and CDR2 SYGVNS. V gave up 1 base and J gave up 3 bases; unmatched junction bases: 4. This CDR3 comprises 16 residues. As DNA, the CDR3 is TGTGCCAGCAGTGAATTGGCGGGAGGGGGCTACAATGAGCAGTTCTTC. The encoded protein is CASSELAGGGYNEQFF.

This rearrangement joins TRBV7-2 to TRBJ2-4, with D uncertain. The CDR3 consists of 13 residues. CDR1 is SGHTA and CDR2 is FQGNSA in the germline V gene. Trimming stripped 3 bases from V and 3 bases from J, with 6 bases between. The CDR3 reads CASSLFGKNIQYF. CDR3 nucleotides: TGTGCCAGCAGCTTGTTCGGCAAAAACATTCAGTACTTC. The whole variable domain, remainder taken from reference TRBV7-2 and TRBJ2-4, is GAGVSQSPSNKVTEKGKDVELRCDPISGHTALYWYRQSLGQGLEFLIYFQGNSAPDKSGLPSDRFSAERTGGSVSTLTIQRTQQEDSAVYLCASSLFGKNIQYFGAGTRLSVL.